This T cell receptor (beta chain) was recovered during a study of CXCR3-negative and CXCR3-positive naive CD8 T cells. The CDR3 sequence is 14 residues long. Germline loops: CDR1 MDHEN, CDR2 SYDVKM. 5' RACE with UMI labels generated the TRB cDNA libraries. TCRdb reanalyzed the 5' RACE reads, giving one entry per CDR3 protein sequence and no DNA. The sample has about 43,000 distinct CDR3 sequences. Study-wide findings and caveats: PBMCs showed partially decreased CXCR3 expression after cryopreservation, and most assays used fresh PBMCs.

On this clonotype: Its antigen is still unknown.

The receptor was isolated from a human donor in good health. Some clones in this sample may be carry-over from other donors' samples. The chain uses TRBV28 and TRBJ2-5; TCRdb gives TRBD2 as the D gene, but with no DNA this cannot be confirmed. The material sequenced was memory CD8+ T cells from blood. CDR3 residues: CASSLTSGQETQYF.